The 8 T cell receptor beta chains below were found in one sample sequenced in a study of glioma-infiltrating T cells. The iRepertoire nested amplicon-rescue multiplex PCR amplified TCR alpha and beta CDR3s from RNA. TCRdb independently ran MiXCR on the multiplex PCR reads; one entry per CDR3 protein. The table includes some 190,000 distinct CDR3 sequences, about 31% detected once. Sequenced material: glioma tissue, nonneoplastic brain tissue, or PBMCs (not recorded which). Receptors originate from a human donor with low-grade glioma or glioblastoma, undergoing nonglioma brain surgery, or in good health (not recorded which).

The CDR3 region is CSAREGGGRLGETQYF. CDR3 nucleotides: TGCAGTGCTAGAGAGGGTGGCGGGAGGCTCGGGGAGACCCAGTACTTC. The rearrangement links TRBV20-1 to TRBJ2-5; 8 bases are shared with TRBD2. The J segment lost 5 bases and the V segment lost 0 bases, leaving 11 bases of the junction unmatched. The germline gives CDR1 DFQATT, CDR2 SNEGSKA (reference sequence). The CDR3 spans 16 residues.

Many counts were recorded for this clonotype. CDR3 residues: CASSPSRDRGYQPQHF. Written as DNA, the CDR3 is TGTGCCAGCAGCCCAAGCCGGGACAGGGGTTATCAGCCCCAGCATTTT. This chain links TRBV4-2 with TRBJ1-5, with 10 bases identical to TRBD1. The V and J ends lost 4 bases and 5 bases, in that order; junction bases with no gene match: 8. CDR1 is LGHNA, CDR2 YNFKEQ, per germline. This CDR3 comprises 16 residues.

Concerning this clonotype: A junction boundary mismatches the germline segment, possibly from a read error. V is TRBV27 and J is TRBJ2-1, with 7 bases that match TRBD2. The CDR3 is 15 residues long. Germline V gene sequence: CDR1 MNHEY, CDR2 SMNVEV (reference sequence). The CDR3: CASSFSGNPHNEKFF. In nucleotides, the CDR3 is TGTGCCAGCAGTTTCAGCGGGAACCCCCATAATGAGAAGTTCTTC.

The chain combines TRBV20-1 with TRBJ1-5; 11 bases fit TRBD1. The J segment lost 14 bases and the V segment lost 1 base, leaving 13 bases of the junction unmatched. CDR1 DFQATT and CDR2 SNEGSKA come from the germline V gene (reference sequence). The CDR3 has 15 amino acids. The CDR3 sequence: CSARGGTGGTQTKHF. In nucleotides, the CDR3 is TGCAGTGCTAGAGGGGGGACAGGGGGAACTCAGACCAAGCATTTT.

This clonotype was detected ten times or more. In nucleotides, the CDR3 is TGTGCCAGCAGCCAAGGCCGCCTAGGGTACGAGCAGTACTTC. Its translation is CASSQGRLGYEQYF. This rearrangement joins TRBV4-2 to TRBJ2-7; no definite D call. The CDR3 consists of 14 residues. Trimming pared 1 base from V and 4 bases from J, leaving 11 bases between. CDR1 and CDR2 from the germline V gene are LGHNA and YNFKEQ.

Details on this clonotype: A much larger clone differs from this one at a single base, so this may be a read error. The genes are TRBV4-2 and TRBJ2-1, with TRBD2 matching 8 bases. This CDR3 contains 18 residues. Germline loops: CDR1 LGHNA, CDR2 YNFKEQ. CDR3 residues: CASSQVFLGLVQNNEKFF. CDR3 coding DNA: TGTGCCAGCAGCCAAGTCTTCCTGGGACTAGTCCAAAACAATGAGAAGTTCTTC.

This clonotype has just a few counts. This chain uses TRBV12-5 with TRBJ1-2; D gene ambiguous. Germline V gene lookup returns CDR1 LGHNT and CDR2 FRNRAP. The CDR3 extends over 16 amino acids. The V end was cut by 2 bases, the J end by 2 bases, with 15 bases between. The CDR3 reads CASGLILGLPNYGYTF. CDR3 bases: TGTGCTAGTGGTTTGATACTAGGACTGCCGAACTATGGCTACACCTTC.

This clonotype was observed a few times. The DNA of the CDR3 is TGTGCCAGCAGCCAAGATTTGGGGGACACCGGGGAGCTGTTTTTT. Amino acid sequence: CASSQDLGDTGELFF. The V gene is TRBV3-1, the J gene TRBJ2-2; the D call may be TRBD1 or TRBD2 (5 bases each). V was clipped by 0 bases and J by 3 bases, with 8 bases between them. This CDR3 comprises 15 residues. Germline CDR1 reads LGHDT; CDR2 reads YNNKEL (reference sequence).